Listed below are T cell receptor beta chains from one sample, sequenced in a study of shared clonotypes between healthy human individuals. Produced via immunoSEQ multiplex PCR; TCRdb's table is partial and in-frame only. Seen here are roughly 2,000,000 clones, 85% to 95% observed once, and the top ten hold roughly 1.7%. The sequencing sample was made of naive CD8+ T cells from PBMCs. These receptors were collected from a man between 18 and 29 years old in good health. Some clones in this sample may be carry-over from other donors' samples. CDR3s leave out the opening cysteine and the closing phenylalanine or tryptophan. Each record gives: J gene, V gene, CDR3 protein.

j_gene: TRBJ2-3
v_gene: TRBV7-8
CDR3aa: ASSDRDTSTDTQY

j_gene: TRBJ2-1
v_gene: TRBV5-1
CDR3aa: ASSPTVSSGGITLDNEQF

j_gene: TRBJ2-7
v_gene: TRBV7-9
CDR3aa: ASSTDSYEQY

j_gene: TRBJ2-5
v_gene: TRBV6-5
CDR3aa: ATSRDRAPLRTQY

j_gene: TRBJ1-5
v_gene: TRBV19
CDR3aa: ASRVAPNQPQH

j_gene: TRBJ1-4
v_gene: TRBV15
CDR3aa: ATSRSGQGATNEKLF

j_gene: TRBJ2-1
v_gene: TRBV29-1
CDR3aa: SVEDGSWDNEQF

j_gene: TRBJ2-7
v_gene: TRBV28
CDR3aa: ASSPLGLAAYEQY

j_gene: TRBJ1-1
v_gene: TRBV28
CDR3aa: ASMVNTEAF

j_gene: TRBJ2-3
v_gene: TRBV28
CDR3aa: ASSSEETGRTDTQY

j_gene: TRBJ2-7
v_gene: TRBV27
CDR3aa: ASTPTRSSYEQY

j_gene: TRBJ2-7
v_gene: TRBV19
CDR3aa: ASSDGQGSAEQY

j_gene: TRBJ2-6
v_gene: TRBV5-1
CDR3aa: ASSWDPSSGANVLT

j_gene: TRBJ2-7
v_gene: TRBV7-8
CDR3aa: ASSLERGPTYEQY

j_gene: TRBJ1-1
v_gene: TRBV5-1
CDR3aa: ASSSGTAMNTEAF

j_gene: TRBJ2-6
v_gene: TRBV19
CDR3aa: ASKPSGANVLT

j_gene: TRBJ2-1
v_gene: TRBV28
CDR3aa: ASRPSGFNNEQF

j_gene: TRBJ2-1
v_gene: TRBV4-1
CDR3aa: ASSQVRQVDNEQF

j_gene: TRBJ2-1
v_gene: TRBV28
CDR3aa: ASSHPTGAPIYNEQF

j_gene: TRBJ2-7
v_gene: TRBV7-9
CDR3aa: ASSHPPKGEQY

j_gene: TRBJ2-1
v_gene: TRBV28
CDR3aa: ASDRGGEQF

j_gene: TRBJ2-5
v_gene: TRBV29-1
CDR3aa: SVQVARVQETQY

j_gene: TRBJ1-2
v_gene: TRBV19
CDR3aa: ASSSHPSGIGYGYT

j_gene: TRBJ2-7
v_gene: TRBV27
CDR3aa: ASSYRGATYEQY

j_gene: TRBJ2-7
v_gene: TRBV5-1
CDR3aa: ASSLVGGYVYEQY